One sample yielded the 21 T cell receptor beta chains listed below, sequenced in a study of blood T cell repertoires in COVID-19. Sequenced by immunoSEQ multiplex PCR; TCRdb stores in-frame clones only, minus some. The data show about 53,000 clones, with about 88% seen just once and around 5.1% held by the top ten. The sample taken for sequencing was peripheral blood. The receptors here all came from a man between 60 and 75 years old with active COVID-19.

This chain links TRBV28 with TRBJ2-7; 7 positions agree with TRBD1. The junction had 3 bases not matched to a gene; V was cut back by 5 bases and J by 5 bases. This CDR3 is built from 12 residues. Germline-derived CDR1 and CDR2 are MDHEN and SYDVKM. CDR3 sequence: CASSPGQDEQYF. The CDR3 nucleotides read TGTGCCAGCAGTCCCGGACAGGACGAGCAGTACTTC.

The rearrangement joins TRBV7-9 to TRBJ1-1; D remains unclear. The V gene lost 3 bases and the J gene lost 4 bases, with 15 bases spanning the gap. The V gene's germline CDR1 is SEHNR and CDR2 FQNEAQ (reference sequence). The CDR3 sequence is 15 residues long. CDR3 sequence: CASSFYEGVATEAFF. CDR3 nucleotide sequence: TGTGCCAGCAGCTTCTATGAGGGTGTTGCCACTGAAGCTTTCTTT.

The chain recombines TRBV11-2 with TRBJ2-1; 9 nucleotides line up with TRBD2. The germline V gene has CDR1 SGHAT and CDR2 FQNNGV. The CDR3 extends over 17 amino acids. The ends lost 2 bases at V and 4 bases at J; junction bases unmatched: 9. The CDR3 here is CASSLRETSGNYNEQFF. In DNA form, the CDR3 reads TGTGCCAGCAGCTTAAGAGAGACTAGCGGAAATTACAATGAGCAGTTCTTC.

This chain uses TRBV19 with TRBJ1-5; the D is unclear. V lost 6 bases to trimming and J lost 4 bases, with 13 bases between them. Germline loops: CDR1 LNHDA, CDR2 SQIVND (reference sequence). The CDR3 runs 14 residues. The CDR3 loop is CASRMWRGNQPQHF. The CDR3 nucleotides read TGTGCCAGTAGGATGTGGAGAGGGAATCAGCCCCAGCATTTT.

The chain has TRBV27 and TRBJ2-7, with D perhaps TRBD2 (6 bases). CDR1 and CDR2 from the germline V gene are MNHEY and SMNVEV (reference sequence). There are 14 residues in the CDR3. V lost 6 bases and J lost 5, with 17 bases in between. Here the CDR3 reads CASSPTGGDHEQYF. The CDR3 DNA is TGTGCCAGCAGCCCCACCGGGGGAGACCACGAGCAGTACTTC.

The V and J genes are TRBV2 and TRBJ2-7, with D perhaps matching TRBD1 (5 bases). With 4 bases removed from V and 4 bases from J, the gap between germline ends came to 8 bases. Germline assignment: CDR1 SNHLY and CDR2 FYNNEI. This CDR3 has 12 amino acids. The CDR3 DNA reads TGTGCCAGCAGTGGGCAGGGTTACGAGCAGTACTTC. It translates to CASSGQGYEQYF.

The chain carries TRBV18 and TRBJ2-3; D perhaps matches TRBD2 (6 bases). The CDR3 extends over 16 amino acids. CDR1 and CDR2 from the germline V gene are KGHSH and LQKENI. V was pared by 4 bases and J by 4 bases, with 18 bases between. DNA of the CDR3: TGTGCCAGCTCACGATTCGCACTAGGGGAGGCAGATACGCAGTATTTT. This gives the protein CASSRFALGEADTQYF.

Regarding this clone: An end of the junction does not agree with germline; a read error may underlie this. This rearrangement joins TRBV18 to TRBJ2-2; TRBD2 is a possible D gene (6 bases). This CDR3 is built from 13 residues. CDR1 is KGHSH, CDR2 LQKENI, per germline. This CDR3 is CASQTANTGGLFF. DNA of the CDR3: TGTGCCAGCCAGACCGCGAACACCGGGGGGCTGTTTTTT.

The V call is TRBV10-3, the J call TRBJ2-1; 15 positions match TRBD2. Germline V gene lookup returns CDR1 ENHRY and CDR2 SYGVKD. The CDR3 has 13 amino acids. Losses at the gene ends were 10 bases for V and 8 bases for J; bases not matched to a gene: 3. The CDR3 DNA sequence: TGTGCCACCAGGACTAGCGGGAGGGATGAGCAGTTCTTC. It is translated as CATRTSGRDEQFF.

This sequence joins TRBV5-5 and TRBJ1-4; 7 bases match TRBD1. The junction had 6 bases not matched to a gene; V was cut back by 4 bases and J by 3 bases. CDR1 and CDR2 (germline): SGHKS, YYEKEE (reference sequence). This CDR3 has 15 amino acids. In DNA, the CDR3 is TGTGCCAGCAGCACAGGGGAGGCGGCTAATGAAAAACTGTTTTTT. Translated: CASSTGEAANEKLFF.

This clone was seen a handful of times. The chain recombines TRBV7-2 with TRBJ2-3; the D gene is possibly TRBD1 (6 bases). The ends were cut back, 3 bases at V and 6 bases at J, with 16 bases in the middle. This CDR3 region has 15 residues. CDR1 and CDR2 (germline): SGHTA, FQGNSA. CDR3 protein: CASSLYGTRGDTQYF. The DNA of the CDR3 is TGTGCCAGCAGCTTGTACGGGACACGAGGCGATACGCAGTATTTT.

V usage is TRBV4-3 and J usage is TRBJ1-1; TRBD1 matches at 8 bases. Germline V gene sequence: CDR1 LGHNA, CDR2 YSLEER. Trimming removed 0 bases from V and 10 bases from J; junction bases left unmatched: 7. This CDR3 is 14 amino acids long. Here the CDR3 reads CASSQDLDRGGAFF. The DNA of the CDR3 is TGCGCCAGCAGCCAAGATCTCGACAGGGGAGGAGCTTTCTTT.

There are a few counts of this clone. The chain couples TRBV4-1 to TRBJ2-3, with 7 bases identical to TRBD2. V was pared by 4 bases and J by 4 bases, with 11 bases of the junction left unmatched. This CDR3 is 16 amino acids long. Germline V gives CDR1 MGHRA, CDR2 YSYEKL. Here the CDR3 DNA reads TGCGCCAGCAGCCGGGGTGGCAGCGGGGCTTCAGATACGCAGTATTTT. Translating it yields CASSRGGSGASDTQYF.

The genes are TRBV23-1 and TRBJ2-1; 8 bases line up with TRBD2. TRBV23-1 is given ORF status, its function remaining uncertain. V gave up 11 bases and J gave up 3 bases; unmatched junction bases: 9. This CDR3 is built from 14 residues. The CDR3 DNA sequence: TGCGCCGCCCCCGGGACTAGAAACTACAATGAGCAGTTCTTC. It translates to CAAPGTRNYNEQFF.

The gene calls are TRBV10-3 and TRBJ1-1, with TRBD1 identical over 9 bases. The CDR3 loop spans 14 amino acids. Germline CDR1 is ENHRY and CDR2 is SYGVKD. The J segment lost 3 bases and the V segment lost 4 bases, leaving 3 bases of the junction unmatched. The CDR3: CAISGTGAYTEAFF. In DNA form, the CDR3 reads TGTGCCATCAGTGGGACAGGGGCCTACACTGAAGCTTTCTTT.

The rearrangement uses TRBV5-5 and TRBJ1-4; TRBD1 might be the D (5 bases). This CDR3 is built from 15 residues. Per the germline V gene, CDR1 is SGHKS and CDR2 is YYEKEE (reference sequence). V gave up 1 base and J gave up 7 bases, with 14 bases separating them. The CDR3 region is CASSLWGERSEKLFF. CDR3 in DNA: TGTGCCAGCAGCTTGTGGGGGGAGCGGAGTGAAAAACTGTTTTTT. Variable domain in full (rest from reference TRBV5-5 and TRBJ1-4): DAGVTQSPTHLIKTRGQQVTLRCSPISGHKSVSWYQQVLGQGPQFIFQYYEKEERGRGNFPDRFSARQFPNYSSELNVNALLLGDSALYLCASSLWGERSEKLFFGSGTQLSVL.

This clone showed up just once. The chain is built from TRBV5-1 and TRBJ2-7, with a possible D match to TRBD1 (5 bases). The germline V and J ends were trimmed by 0 bases and 0 bases, with 13 bases remaining between them. Per germline, CDR1 SGHRS and CDR2 YFSETQ. CDR3 length: 16 residues. The CDR3 DNA reads TGCGCCAGCAGCTTGGGGTGGGGCGGCAGCTCCTACGAGCAGTACTTC. Amino acid sequence: CASSLGWGGSSYEQYF.

For the CDR3, the DNA is TGTGCCAGCTCACCTCCGGGTCCCGAGCAGTACTTC. Its translation: CASSPPGPEQYF. The genes are TRBV18 and TRBJ2-7; no definite D call. Germline assignment: CDR1 KGHSH and CDR2 LQKENI. This CDR3 comprises 12 residues. The V and J ends lost 3 bases and 6 bases respectively, with 9 bases between them.

The rearrangement links TRBV6-1 to TRBJ1-5; 10 bases line up with TRBD1. This CDR3 has 16 amino acids. In germline, CDR1 is MNHNS, CDR2 SASEGT. V dropped 0 bases and J dropped 2; count of bases not matched to a gene: 1. This CDR3 reads CASSEAGTGGNQPQHF. The CDR3, as DNA: TGTGCCAGCAGTGAAGCCGGGACAGGGGGCAATCAGCCCCAGCATTTT.

The chain has TRBV19 and TRBJ1-5, with 10 bases identical to TRBD1. With 3 bases clipped from V and 4 bases from J, the junction kept 3 bases outside the gene matches. Germline values: CDR1 LNHDA, CDR2 SQIVND (reference sequence). CDR3 length: 15 residues. The CDR3 DNA sequence: TGTGCCAGTAGTATGAGGGACAGGGGTAATCAGCCCCAGCATTTT. It codes for CASSMRDRGNQPQHF.

V and J are TRBV5-1 and TRBJ2-7; D is perhaps TRBD2 (5 bases). The CDR3 length is 14 residues. Germline loops: CDR1 SGHRS, CDR2 YFSETQ. Trimming took off 5 bases at V and 0 bases at J, with 12 bases between the two ends. Here the CDR3 DNA reads TGCGCCAGCAGATCGGACTCGAGCTCCTACGAGCAGTACTTC. It is translated as CASRSDSSSYEQYF.